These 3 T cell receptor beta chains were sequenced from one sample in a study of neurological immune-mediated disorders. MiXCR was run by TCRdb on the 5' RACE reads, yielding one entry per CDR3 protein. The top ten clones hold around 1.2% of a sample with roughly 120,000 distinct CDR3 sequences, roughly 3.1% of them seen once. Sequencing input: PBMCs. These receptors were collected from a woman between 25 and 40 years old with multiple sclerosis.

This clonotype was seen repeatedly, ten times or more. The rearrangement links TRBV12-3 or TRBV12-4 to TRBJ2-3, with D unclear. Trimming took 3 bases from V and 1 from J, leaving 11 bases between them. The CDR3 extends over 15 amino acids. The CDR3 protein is CASSLGIPGTDTQYF. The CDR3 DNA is TGTGCCAGCAGTTTGGGTATTCCGGGCACAGATACGCAGTATTTT.

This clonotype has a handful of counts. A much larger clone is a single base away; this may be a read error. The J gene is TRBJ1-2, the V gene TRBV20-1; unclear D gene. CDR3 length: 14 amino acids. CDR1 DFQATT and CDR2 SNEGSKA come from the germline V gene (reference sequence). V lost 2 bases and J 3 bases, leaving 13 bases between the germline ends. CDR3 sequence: CSARPGTLDYGYTF. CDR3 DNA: TGCAGTGCTAGACCTGGCACTTTGGACTATGGCTACACCTTC.

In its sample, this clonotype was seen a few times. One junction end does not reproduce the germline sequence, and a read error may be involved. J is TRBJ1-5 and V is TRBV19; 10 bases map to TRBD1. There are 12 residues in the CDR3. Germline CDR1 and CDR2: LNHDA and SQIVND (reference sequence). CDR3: CGGGTGAQPQNF. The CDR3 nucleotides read TGTGGAGGAGGGACAGGGGCTCAGCCCCAGAATTTT.